The TCR beta chain described here comes from a study of T-cell reconstitution after alpha-beta-depleted transplantation in children. The CDR3 spans 17 residues. Losses at the gene ends were 6 bases for V and 0 bases for J; bases not matched to a gene: 12. CDR1 and CDR2 (germline): DFQATT, SNEGSKA (reference sequence). Unique molecular identifiers were incorporated into the prepared TCRbeta library. TCRdb used MiXCR to reprocess the PCR reads, holding one entry per CDR3 protein. The sample lists 83,000 or so distinct CDR3 sequences; roughly 8% were seen once. This clonotype appeared a few times. V gene TRBV20-1 combines with J gene TRBJ2-4; 9 nucleotides align to TRBD2. The receptor's source is a human donor who donated a stem cell graft to a child with congenital amegakaryocytic thrombocytopenia. The sequenced sample was PBMCs from the stem cell graft donor, obtained from the stem cell graft. CDR3 residues: CSAQAPGLAVAKNIQYF. CDR3 bases: TGCAGTGCCCAGGCCCCGGGACTAGCAGTAGCCAAAAACATTCAGTACTTC.